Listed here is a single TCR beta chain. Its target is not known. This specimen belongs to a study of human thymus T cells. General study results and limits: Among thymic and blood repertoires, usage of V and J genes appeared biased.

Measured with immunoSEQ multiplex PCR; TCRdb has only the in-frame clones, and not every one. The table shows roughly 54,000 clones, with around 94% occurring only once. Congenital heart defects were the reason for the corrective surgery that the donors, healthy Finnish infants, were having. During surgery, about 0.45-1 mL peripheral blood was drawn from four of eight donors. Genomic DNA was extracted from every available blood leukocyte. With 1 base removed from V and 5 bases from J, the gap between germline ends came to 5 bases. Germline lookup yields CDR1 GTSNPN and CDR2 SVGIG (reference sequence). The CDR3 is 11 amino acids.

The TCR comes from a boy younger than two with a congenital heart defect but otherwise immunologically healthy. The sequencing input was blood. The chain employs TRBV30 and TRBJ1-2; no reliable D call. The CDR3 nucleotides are TGTGCCTGGAGTGCCGGTTATGGCTACACCTTC. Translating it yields CAWSAGYGYTF.